The rows below give T cell receptor beta chains drawn from one sample of a study of read filtering for tumor transcriptome and immune sequencing. TCRdb reprocessed the reads via MiXCR and lists one record per CDR3 protein. In the table there are approximately 90,000 distinct CDR3 sequences, around a fifth of which are singletons. Sequenced sample: a population of CD138-negative cells sorted from bone marrow. All receptors come from a donor aged 40 or over with multiple myeloma. Both conserved end residues are part of each CDR3. A D gene is named only where the DNA matches it firmly. Clone sizes are given selectively: once, few, many, or a class where the clone is expanded.

TRBD2	14	TRBV6-1	TRBJ2-3	many	TGTGCCAGCACCCCTAGCGGGGGTTCGGATACGCAGTATTTT	CASTPSGGSDTQYF
TRBD1	15	TRBV7-9	TRBJ1-3	-	TGTGCCAGCAGCGCCCGGGACAGCTCTGGAAACACCATATATTTT	CASSARDSSGNTIYF
-	12	TRBV7-9	TRBJ2-7	-	TGTGCCAGCTGCTTAACAGGGAACGAGCAGTACTTC	CASCLTGNEQYF
TRBD2	15	TRBV27	TRBJ2-7	many	TGTGCCAGCAGTCAAAGGACGGCGGGGGGGTACGAGCAGTACTTC	CASSQRTAGGYEQYF
-	13	TRBV5-1	TRBJ2-5	many	TGCGCCAGCAGCTTGGTGCTGGGAGAGACCCAGTACTTC	CASSLVLGETQYF
-	14	TRBV2	TRBJ1-5	many	TGTGCCAGCAACTCCGGGGCCCGCATTGAGCCCCAGCATTTT	CASNSGARIEPQHF
-	13	TRBV7-3	TRBJ1-5	many	TGTGCCAGCAGCCCCGGTATGAATCAGCCCCAGCATTTT	CASSPGMNQPQHF
-	13	TRBV20-1	TRBJ1-1	few	TGCAGTGCTAGAAGGCGTGGGCGGGCTGAAGCTTTCTTT	CSARRRGRAEAFF
TRBD2	16	TRBV20-1	TRBJ2-7	-	TGCAGTGCCAGGGGGATGGTAGCGGGGGGGCGATACGAGCAGTACTTC	CSARGMVAGGRYEQYF
-	15	TRBV29-1	TRBJ2-2	many	TGCAGCGTTAGTTCGCCGGACCGGAACACCGGGGAGCTGTTTTTT	CSVSSPDRNTGELFF
TRBD1	13	TRBV19	TRBJ2-7	-	TGTGCCAGTAGTATTGGGACAGGTTCCGAGCAGTACTTC	CASSIGTGSEQYF
-	12	TRBV7-9	TRBJ1-1	many	TGTGCCAGCAGCTCCGAGACAGGTACGGCTTTCTTT	CASSSETGTAFF
TRBD1	14	TRBV5-1	TRBJ1-2	few	TGCGCCAGCAGTTACCCGGGACAGCAGAATGGCTACACCTTC	CASSYPGQQNGYTF
TRBD2	18	TRBV11-2	TRBJ2-1	-	TGTGCCAGCAGCTTAACGACTAGCGGGATGGGCTCCTACAATGAGCAGTTCTTC	CASSLTTSGMGSYNEQFF
-	13	TRBV9	TRBJ2-7	many	TGTGCCAGCAGCCCAACCGCTGCTGGGGAGCAGTACTTC	CASSPTAAGEQYF
TRBD2	12	TRBV7-9	TRBJ2-7	many	TGTGCCAGCAGCCTTGGGGGGGGCGAGCAGTACTTC	CASSLGGGEQYF
-	13	TRBV5-5	TRBJ2-7	-	TGTGCCAGCAGCTTGGTCCCCCAGGGCGAGCAGTACTTC	CASSLVPQGEQYF
-	14	TRBV28	TRBJ1-2	few	TGTGCCAGCAGATCCCCCCCGGCAGTCTATGGCTACACCTTC	CASRSPPAVYGYTF
TRBD2	15	TRBV28	TRBJ2-2	many	TGTGCCAGCAGACCGGGACTAGCGTACACCGGGGAGCTGTTTTTT	CASRPGLAYTGELFF
-	16	TRBV5-1	TRBJ2-1	-	TGCGCCAGCAGCTGGGACCTAGGAGGAACATACAATGAGCAGTCCTTC	CASSWDLGGTYNEQSF
-	14	TRBV6-1	TRBJ2-7	few	TGTGCCAGCAGTGAAATTCAACCCCCGTACGAGCAGTACTTC	CASSEIQPPYEQYF
-	11	TRBV7-2	TRBJ1-1	many	TGTGCCAGCAGCTTAGTCCCAAGAGCTTTCTTT	CASSLVPRAFF
-	18	TRBV5-6	TRBJ2-1	many	TGTGCCAGCAGCTTGGCCCTTCTCTCTGCGGGGGCTTACAATGAGCAGTTCTTC	CASSLALLSAGAYNEQFF
-	14	TRBV7-2	TRBJ2-2	many	TGTGCCAGCAGCTTAGATGGGAACACCGGGGAGCTGTTTTTT	CASSLDGNTGELFF
-	16	TRBV7-9	TRBJ2-5	-	TGTGCCAGCAGCTTAGGTTCTAGTTCCGTGCAAGAGACCCAGTACTTC	CASSLGSSSVQETQYF
-	15	TRBV19	TRBJ2-6	-	TGTGCCAGTAGTTTTCAGGGGACTGGGGCCAACGTCCTGACTTTC	CASSFQGTGANVLTF
-	13	TRBV6-4	TRBJ2-2	-	TGTGCCAGCAGTGTTGGGTTCACCGGGGAGCTGTTTTTT	CASSVGFTGELFF
-	14	TRBV7-9	TRBJ2-3	few	TGTGCCAGCATCGACACTAGGGTCACAGATACGCAGTATTTT	CASIDTRVTDTQYF
TRBD1	15	TRBV5-1	TRBJ2-3	-	TGCGCCAGCAGCTTGTGGACAGGGAGCACAGATACGCAGTATTTT	CASSLWTGSTDTQYF
TRBD1	13	TRBV20-1	TRBJ1-2	many	TGCAGTGCTAAAGGACAGGGAGGTATAGGCTACACCTTC	CSAKGQGGIGYTF
-	15	TRBV5-1	TRBJ1-4	few	TGCGCCAGCAGCTTGATGTCAGGGACTAATGAAAAACTGTTTTTT	CASSLMSGTNEKLFF
-	15	TRBV6-5	TRBJ1-1	many	TGTGCCAGCAGTTTCGATCGCAGGGAGAACACTGAAGCTTTCTTT	CASSFDRRENTEAFF
TRBD1	14	TRBV28	TRBJ2-7	many	TGTGCCAGCATTGACAGGGATGTCTCCCACGAGCAGTACTTC	CASIDRDVSHEQYF
-	14	TRBV5-1	TRBJ1-4	many	TGCGCCAGCGCCTCGGGGAGGGACAATGAAAAACTGTTTTTT	CASASGRDNEKLFF
-	18	TRBV18	TRBJ2-7	few	TGTGCCAGCTCACCTCCCGGGACGGGGTTTGGAAGCTCCTACGAGCAGTACTTC	CASSPPGTGFGSSYEQYF
-	11	TRBV2	TRBJ1-1	many	TGTGCCAGCAGTGGAAGGTCTGAAGCTTTCTTT	CASSGRSEAFF
-	14	TRBV19	TRBJ2-1	many	TGTGCCAGTAGTTCCCCCGGGCAGCTTAATGAGCAGTTCTTC	CASSSPGQLNEQFF
-	14	TRBV3-1	TRBJ1-1	many	TGTGCCAGCAGCCCATACGACAGTAACACTGAAGCTTTCTTT	CASSPYDSNTEAFF
TRBD2	15	TRBV27	TRBJ2-3	-	TGTGCCAGCACCGTTATCGGGGGGAGCGGAGATACGCAGTATTTT	CASTVIGGSGDTQYF
-	15	TRBV3-1	TRBJ1-1	-	TGTGCCAGCAGCCAAGGACAGATCCCGAACACTGAAGCTTTCTTT	CASSQGQIPNTEAFF
-	13	TRBV2	TRBJ2-5	many	TGTGCCAGCAGTGATTCCCTAGGAGAGACCCAGTACTTC	CASSDSLGETQYF
TRBD2	17	TRBV28	TRBJ2-3	-	TGTGCCAGCCCGCCGGGGTTGGTAGCGGGAGAAACAGATACGCAGTATTTT	CASPPGLVAGETDTQYF
-	13	TRBV14	TRBJ2-3	many	TGTGCCAGCAGCCGGGGACTGTCAGATACGCAGTATTTT	CASSRGLSDTQYF
-	14	TRBV7-2	TRBJ2-5	-	TGTGCCAGCAGCTTCGCCGGGCAGGGGGAGACCCAGTACTTC	CASSFAGQGETQYF
-	13	TRBV6-6	TRBJ2-1	large	TGTGCCAGCAGGGTCTTATCCTACAATGAGCAGTTCTTC	CASRVLSYNEQFF
-	13	TRBV30	TRBJ1-2	many	TGTGCCTGGAGTTTCGACGGGAACTATGGCTACACCTTC	CAWSFDGNYGYTF